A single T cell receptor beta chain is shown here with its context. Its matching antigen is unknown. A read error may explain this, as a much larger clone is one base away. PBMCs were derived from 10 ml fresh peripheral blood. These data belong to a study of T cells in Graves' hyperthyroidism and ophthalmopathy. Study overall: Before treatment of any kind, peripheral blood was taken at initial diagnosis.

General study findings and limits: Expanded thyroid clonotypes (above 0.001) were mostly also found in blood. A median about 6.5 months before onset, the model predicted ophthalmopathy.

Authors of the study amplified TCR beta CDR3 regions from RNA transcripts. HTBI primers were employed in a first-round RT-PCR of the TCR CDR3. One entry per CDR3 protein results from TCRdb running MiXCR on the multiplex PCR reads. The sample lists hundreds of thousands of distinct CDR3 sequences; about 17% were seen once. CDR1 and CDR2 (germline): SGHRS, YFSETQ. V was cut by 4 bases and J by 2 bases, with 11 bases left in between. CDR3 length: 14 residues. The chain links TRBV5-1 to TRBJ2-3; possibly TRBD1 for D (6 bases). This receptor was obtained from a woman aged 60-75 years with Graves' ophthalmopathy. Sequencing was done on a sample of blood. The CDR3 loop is CASSQGLLTDTQYF. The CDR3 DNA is TGCGCCAGCAGCCAGGGGTTACTCACAGATACGCAGTATTTT. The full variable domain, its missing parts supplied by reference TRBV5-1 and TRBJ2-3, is KAGVTQTPRYLIKTRGQQVTLSCSPISGHRSVSWYQQTPGQGLQFLFEYFSETQRNKGNFPGRFSGRQFSNSRSEMNVSTLELGDSALYLCASSQGLLTDTQYFGPGTRLTVL.